The 5 T cell receptor beta chains below were found in one sample sequenced in a study of cytomegalovirus exposure and HLA in healthy donors. Generated by immunoSEQ multiplex PCR, the TCRdb table keeps only in-frame clones and is missing some. The sample gives approximately 210,000 clones, about 82% of which show up once; over 1.3% is in the top ten. The sequencing input was PBMCs. The receptors here all came from a woman under 30 in good health and CMV-seronegative.

In DNA form, the CDR3 reads TGTGCCAGCAGCGCCCGACATAGCTCTGGAAACACCATATATTTT. Encoded protein: CASSARHSSGNTIYF. This sequence joins TRBV9 and TRBJ1-3; D remains ambiguous. V was shortened by 3 bases and J by 0 bases, with 10 bases between the two germline ends. Germline V gives CDR1 SGDLS, CDR2 YYNGEE. The CDR3 sequence is 15 residues long.

CDR3 residues: CASSPNRLNTGELFF. In DNA form, the CDR3 reads TGCGCCAGCAGTCCCAACCGACTAAACACCGGGGAGCTGTTTTTT. This chain links TRBV23-1 with TRBJ2-2; weak D call: TRBD2 (5 bases). TRBV23-1 is flagged as an ORF with uncertain function. The V end was cut by 4 bases, the J end by 2 bases, with 11 bases between. This CDR3 has 15 residues.

The rearrangement uses TRBV7-3 and TRBJ2-5; 11 positions match TRBD2. The CDR3 consists of 14 residues. Trimming took 5 bases from V and 2 from J; bases not matched to a gene: 1. Germline V gene lookup returns CDR1 SGHTA and CDR2 FQGTGA. CDR3 nucleotides: TGTGCCAGCAGCGTAGCGGGGGGGCAAGAGACCCAGTACTTC. Its translation: CASSVAGGQETQYF.

The chain joins TRBV5-1 to TRBJ1-5; TRBD1 agrees at 7 bases. The V gene's germline CDR1 is SGHRS and CDR2 YFSETQ. Trimming cost V 4 bases and J 8 bases; bases outside gene matches: 6. This CDR3 has 13 amino acids. The CDR3 loop reads CASSLQGSEPQHF. The CDR3 nucleotides are TGCGCCAGCAGCCTACAGGGGAGCGAGCCCCAGCATTTT.

The chain has TRBV19 and TRBJ1-2; D gene unclear. CDR1 and CDR2 (germline): LNHDA, SQIVND (reference sequence). This CDR3 contains 14 residues. Trimming cost V 2 bases and J 4 bases, with 11 bases left between them. The CDR3 is CASSITNVAYGYTF. Written as DNA, the CDR3 is TGTGCCAGTAGTATAACCAACGTAGCCTATGGCTACACCTTC. Using reference TRBV19 and TRBJ1-2 for the parts outside the CDR3, the full variable domain is DGGITQSPKYLFRKEGQNVTLSCEQNLNHDAMYWYRQDPGQGLRLIYYSQIVNDFQKGDIAEGYSVSREKKESFPLTVTSAQKNPTAFYLCASSITNVAYGYTFGSGTRLTVV.